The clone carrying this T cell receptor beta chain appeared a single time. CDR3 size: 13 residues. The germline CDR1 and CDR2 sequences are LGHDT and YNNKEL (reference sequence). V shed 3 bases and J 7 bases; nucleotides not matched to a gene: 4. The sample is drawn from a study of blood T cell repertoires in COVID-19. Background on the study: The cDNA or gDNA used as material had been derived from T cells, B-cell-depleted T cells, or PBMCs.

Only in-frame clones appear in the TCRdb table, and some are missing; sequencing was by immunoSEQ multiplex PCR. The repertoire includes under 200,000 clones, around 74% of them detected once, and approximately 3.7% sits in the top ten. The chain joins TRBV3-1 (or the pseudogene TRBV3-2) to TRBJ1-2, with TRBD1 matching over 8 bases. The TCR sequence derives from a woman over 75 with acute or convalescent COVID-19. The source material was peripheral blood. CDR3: CASSHRQGAGYTF. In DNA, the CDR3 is TGTGCCAGCAGCCACCGGCAGGGGGCTGGCTACACCTTC.